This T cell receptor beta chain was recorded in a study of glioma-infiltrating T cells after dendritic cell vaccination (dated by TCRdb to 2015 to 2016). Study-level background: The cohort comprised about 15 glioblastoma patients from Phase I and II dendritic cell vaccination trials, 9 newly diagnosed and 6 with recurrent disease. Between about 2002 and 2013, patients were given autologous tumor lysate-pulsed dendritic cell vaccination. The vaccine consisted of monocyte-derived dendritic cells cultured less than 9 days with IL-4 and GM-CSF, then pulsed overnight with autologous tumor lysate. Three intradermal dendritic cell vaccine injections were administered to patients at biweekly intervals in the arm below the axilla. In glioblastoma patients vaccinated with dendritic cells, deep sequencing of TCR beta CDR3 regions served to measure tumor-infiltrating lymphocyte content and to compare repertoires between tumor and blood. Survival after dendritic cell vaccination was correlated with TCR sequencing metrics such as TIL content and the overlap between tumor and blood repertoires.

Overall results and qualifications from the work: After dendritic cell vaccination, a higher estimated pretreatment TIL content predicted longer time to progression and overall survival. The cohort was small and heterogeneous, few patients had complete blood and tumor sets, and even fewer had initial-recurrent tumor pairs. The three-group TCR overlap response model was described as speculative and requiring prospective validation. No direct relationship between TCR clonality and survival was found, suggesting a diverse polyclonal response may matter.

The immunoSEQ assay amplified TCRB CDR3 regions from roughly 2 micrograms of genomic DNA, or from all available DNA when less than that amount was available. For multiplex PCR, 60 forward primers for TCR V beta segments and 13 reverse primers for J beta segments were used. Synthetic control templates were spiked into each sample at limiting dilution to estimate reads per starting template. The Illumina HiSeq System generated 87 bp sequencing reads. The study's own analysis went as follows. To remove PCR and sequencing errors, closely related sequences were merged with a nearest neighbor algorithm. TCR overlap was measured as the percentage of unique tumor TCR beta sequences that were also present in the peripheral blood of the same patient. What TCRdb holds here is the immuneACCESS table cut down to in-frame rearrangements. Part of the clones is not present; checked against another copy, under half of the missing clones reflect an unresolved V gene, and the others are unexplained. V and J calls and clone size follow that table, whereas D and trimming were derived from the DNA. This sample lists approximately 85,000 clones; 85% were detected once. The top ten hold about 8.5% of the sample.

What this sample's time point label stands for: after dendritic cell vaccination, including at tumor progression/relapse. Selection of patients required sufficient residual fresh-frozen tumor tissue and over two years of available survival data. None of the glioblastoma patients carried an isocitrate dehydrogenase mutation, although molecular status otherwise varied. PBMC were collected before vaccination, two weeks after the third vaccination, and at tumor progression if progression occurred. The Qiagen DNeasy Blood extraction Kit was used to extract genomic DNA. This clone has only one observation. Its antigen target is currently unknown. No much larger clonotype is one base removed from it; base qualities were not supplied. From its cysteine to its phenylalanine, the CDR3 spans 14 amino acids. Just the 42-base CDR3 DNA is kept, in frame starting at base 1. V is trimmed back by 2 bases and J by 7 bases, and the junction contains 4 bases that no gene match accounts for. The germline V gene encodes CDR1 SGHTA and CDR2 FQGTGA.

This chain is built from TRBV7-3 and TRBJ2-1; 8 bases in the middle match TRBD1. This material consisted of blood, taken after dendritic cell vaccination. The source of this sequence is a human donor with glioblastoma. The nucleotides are TGTGCCAGCAGCTTATCAGGGGGCTTAAATGAGCAGTTCTTC. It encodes CASSLSGGLNEQFF.